The entry that follows covers one T cell receptor (beta chain) sequence. Its target antigen remains unknown. No clone much larger than this one lies a single base away; base qualities are absent. These data originate in a study of regulatory T cells in long-lasting Graves disease (TCRdb year 2021). A note on the overall study: Persistent Graves' disease was defined as persistently positive TSH receptor autoantibodies together with antithyroid drug treatment for over 5 years. Persistent Graves' disease patients were compared with newly diagnosed Graves' disease patients by peripheral blood TCR sequencing and RNA sequencing. The study was registered as a clinical trial and conducted in China. On average, persistent Graves' disease patients in the clinical cohort had been on antithyroid drugs for around ten years. A total of around 35 samples underwent TCR sequencing, from roughly 13 patients with persistent Graves' disease and 20 patients with newly diagnosed Graves' disease.

From its cysteine to its phenylalanine, the CDR3 spans 14 amino acids. The entry retains the CDR3 DNA only, 42 bases that are in frame from base 1. V is reduced by 0 bases and J by 0 bases, leaving a spacing of 7 bases between them. The germline V gene provides CDR1 SGHDT and CDR2 YYEEEE. Study-wide findings and limitations: A larger number of public clonotypes was shared among persistent patients (more than 2,500) than among newly diagnosed patients (around 890). Preferential use of TRBV28, TRBJ1-2 and TRBJ2-5 was observed in persistent disease, whereas TRBV20-1 and TRBJ2-1 were favored in newly diagnosed disease. Sequencing and analysis were limited to the TCR beta chain. Compared with newly diagnosed patients, patients with persistent Graves' disease had lower TCR Shannon entropy and fewer highly expanded clones, which suggests clonal expansion. Only peripheral blood was studied, because thyroid tissue, the primary lesion, was inaccessible. The small sample size was acknowledged by the authors as a limitation that may reduce accuracy.

Libraries came from multiplex PCR. Sequencing relied on an Illumina HiSeq 4000. TCR beta libraries were built with iRepertoire HTBI primers and Arm-PCR amplification of CDR3 regions. Before sequencing, the PCR products underwent gel purification. As for the original processing: A total of 62 TRBV and some 15 TRBJ segments were identified across samples and were used for gene usage analysis of CDR3 amino acid clonotypes. COPE and FqMerger were used to merge filtered high-quality paired reads into contigs. Contigs were aligned with BLAST to IMGT TRBV, TRBD and TRBJ reference genes, and CDR3 was defined per IMGT. Any clonotype with a frequency above 0.1% was classified as a highly expanded clone. Shannon entropy served as the measure of repertoire diversity, while the Gini coefficient captured V-J evenness. A clonotype was considered public if more than one individual shared it. TCRdb itself trimmed the public reads at Q25 with fastp, ran MiXCR and retained productive beta chains. Every distinct CDR3 protein forms one entry, paired with its most common genes and DNA. What appears here as the V and J calls and clone size reflects TCRdb's work, not the paper's. The sample table records about 660,000 distinct CDR3 sequences; 25% to 35% of these occur just once. Under 50% of the sample comes from the top ten.

What this sample's time point label stands for: persistent/refractory GD, antithyroid drugs over 5 years with positive TRAb. For both TCR sequencing and RNA sequencing, RNA was extracted from PBMCs using TRIzol. The diagnosis of Graves' disease followed American Thyroid Association guidelines. Patients for the study were recruited at an endocrinology department in Xi'an, China. From each patient, approximately 10 milliliters of peripheral blood was collected into an EDTA anticoagulant tube. Ficoll Paque Plus density gradient separation was used to isolate PBMCs, and no further T cell sorting was done. An Agilent 2100 Bioanalyzer and agarose gel were used to check RNA quality, while a NanoDrop 2000 measured RNA concentration.

The specimen comprised peripheral blood mononuclear cells (PBMCs), sampled when the disease was refractory, from a patient treated with antithyroid drugs. This receptor was identified in a female donor with Graves disease. The rearranged segments are TRBV5-6 and TRBJ2-7, with no confidently assigned D gene. The nucleotides read TGTGCCAGCAGCTTGGTACAGCCCTCCTACGAGCAGTACTTC. The encoded protein is CASSLVQPSYEQYF.